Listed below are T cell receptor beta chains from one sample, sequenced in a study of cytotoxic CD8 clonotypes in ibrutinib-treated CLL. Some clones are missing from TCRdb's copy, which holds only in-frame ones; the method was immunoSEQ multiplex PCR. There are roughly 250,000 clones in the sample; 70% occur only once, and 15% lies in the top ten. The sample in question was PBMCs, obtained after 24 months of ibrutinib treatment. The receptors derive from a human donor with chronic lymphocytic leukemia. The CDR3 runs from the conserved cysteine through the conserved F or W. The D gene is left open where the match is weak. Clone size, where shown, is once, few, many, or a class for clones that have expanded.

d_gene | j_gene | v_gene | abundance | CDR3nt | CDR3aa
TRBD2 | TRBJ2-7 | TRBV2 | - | TGTGCCGGGGGAATGAGCGGGAACCTGAACGAGCAGTACTTC | CAGGMSGNLNEQYF
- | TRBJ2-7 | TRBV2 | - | TGTGCCAGCAGGGACCCGGGCCTATCATCCTACGAGCAGTACTTC | CASRDPGLSSYEQYF
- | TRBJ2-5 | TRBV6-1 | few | TGTGCCAGCAGCGAAGGTTTTACCCAGTACTTC | CASSEGFTQYF
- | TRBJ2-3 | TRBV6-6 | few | TGTGCCAGCAGTTATCTAGCGGATACGCAGTATTTT | CASSYLADTQYF
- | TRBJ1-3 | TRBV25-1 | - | TGTGCCAGCAGTGGCCGGGCCCTCCAGGCGTTTGGAAACACCATATATTTT | CASSGRALQAFGNTIYF
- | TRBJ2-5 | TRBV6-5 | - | TGTGCCAGCAGTTACTGGCAGGGGTCACAAGAGACCCAGTACTTC | CASSYWQGSQETQYF
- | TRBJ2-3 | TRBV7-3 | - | TGTGCCAGCAGCTTAGGGAGCACAGATACGCAGTATTTT | CASSLGSTDTQYF
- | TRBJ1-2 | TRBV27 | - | TGTGCCAGCAGTCAGACAGCCTTCTACGGCTACACCTTC | CASSQTAFYGYTF
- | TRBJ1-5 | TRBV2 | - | TGTGCCAGCAGTGAAGGCAGTTGGGATCAGCCCCAGCATTTT | CASSEGSWDQPQHF
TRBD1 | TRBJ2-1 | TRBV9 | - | TGTGCCAGCAGCGTCACCGGACAGGGCTACAATGAGCAGTTCTTC | CASSVTGQGYNEQFF
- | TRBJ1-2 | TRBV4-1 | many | TGCGCCAGCAGCCAAGCCGACGGCCGCCAGGGGGGCTACACCTTC | CASSQADGRQGGYTF
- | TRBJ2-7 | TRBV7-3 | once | TGTGCCAGCAGCTTAAGCCCCCTGAGAGAGCAGTACTTC | CASSLSPLREQYF
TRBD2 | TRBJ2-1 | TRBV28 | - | TGTGCCAGCAGTTGGAGCGGGAGTCAGGGGTACAATGAGCAGTTCTTC | CASSWSGSQGYNEQFF
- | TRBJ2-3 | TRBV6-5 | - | TGTGCCAGCAGTTTTTGGCCTCCGGATACGCAGTATTTT | CASSFWPPDTQYF
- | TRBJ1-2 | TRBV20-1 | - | TGCAGTGCTCCTGACAGTCGCGGCTACACCTTC | CSAPDSRGYTF
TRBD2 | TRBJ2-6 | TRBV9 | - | TGTGCCAGCAGCATTAGGGGGGGACTAGCGGCGGCTGGGGCCAACGTCCTGACTTTC | CASSIRGGLAAAGANVLTF
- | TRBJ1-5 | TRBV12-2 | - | TGTGCAAGTCGCTTAGCGCACGGTACGGAGGGCAATCAGCCCCAGCATTTT | CASRLAHGTEGNQPQHF
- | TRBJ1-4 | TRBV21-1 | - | TGTGCCAGCAGCAAAGTGGAGGGTTTAGGGACTCGGGAAAAACTGTTTTTT | CASSKVEGLGTREKLFF
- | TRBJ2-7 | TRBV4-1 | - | TGCGCCAGCAGCCAAGGGACTGACCCCTCCTACGAGCAGTACTTC | CASSQGTDPSYEQYF
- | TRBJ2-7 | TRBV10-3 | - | TGTGCCATCAGTGGGGGTAATGCCGACCAGGGATACGAGCAGTACTTC | CAISGGNADQGYEQYF
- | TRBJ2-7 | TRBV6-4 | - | TGTGCCAGCAGTGACGGTAGGGCAGAACTCTCCTACGAGCAGTACTTC | CASSDGRAELSYEQYF
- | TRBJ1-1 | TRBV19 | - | TGTGCCAGTAGTATTGGGTGGGTCACTGAAGCTTTCTTT | CASSIGWVTEAFF
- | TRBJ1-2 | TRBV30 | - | TGTGCCTGGACTAAGCAGGGGTCCGGGGGCTACACCTTC | CAWTKQGSGGYTF
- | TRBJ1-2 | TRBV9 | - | TGTGCCAGCAGCGTTGGGCCAGGGGCGTCCGCTAACTATGGCTACACCTTC | CASSVGPGASANYGYTF
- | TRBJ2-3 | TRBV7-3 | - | TGTGCCAGCAGCTTATCGGGCGGGATAGGGGCAGATACGCAGTATTTT | CASSLSGGIGADTQYF
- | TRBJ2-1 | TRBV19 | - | TGTGCCAGTAGTATAAGGCCGTCGGCGGTCTCCTACAATGAGCAGTTCTTC | CASSIRPSAVSYNEQFF
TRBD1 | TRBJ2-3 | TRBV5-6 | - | TGTGCCAGCAGCTTGGGGGACAGAGACACAGATACGCAGTATTTT | CASSLGDRDTDTQYF
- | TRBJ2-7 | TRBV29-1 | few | TGCAGCGTTGAGGCGGAGTACGAGCAGTACTTC | CSVEAEYEQYF
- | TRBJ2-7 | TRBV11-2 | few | TGTGCCAGCAGCAAGACCGGGACTCCATCCGCCGAGCAGTACTTC | CASSKTGTPSAEQYF